Listed here is a single T cell receptor (beta chain). Its antigen is undetermined. Clones were read by immunoSEQ multiplex PCR, and TCRdb kept only the in-frame ones, dropping some. This repertoire shows 2,500,000 or so clones, approximately 90% found once; its top ten account for around 0.14%. This sample stems from a study of shared clonotypes between healthy human individuals. Findings and caveats of the study: Researchers found naive subsets generally carried larger estimated richness than memory subsets.

Losses at the gene ends were 4 bases for V and 0 bases for J; bases not matched to a gene: 10. CDR1 and CDR2 from the germline V gene are SGHNT and YYREEE (reference sequence). The CDR3 is made up of 17 amino acids. This clonotype originated in a man between 18 and 35 years old in good health. The chain has TRBV5-4 and TRBJ1-3; 7 nucleotides match TRBD1. Sequencing used naive CD4+ T cells sorted from blood. Subset specified: CD45RA+ positively selected. The CDR3 sequence is CASSVKQGPSSGNTIYF. For the CDR3, the DNA is TGTGCCAGCAGCGTTAAACAGGGGCCAAGCTCTGGAAACACCATATATTTT.